What follows is one TCR beta chain and its context. The antigen this receptor binds is unknown. Nothing much larger sits one base from this clone, and base qualities are not available. The data originate from a study of blood T cell repertoires in COVID-19 (dated by TCRdb to the early 2020s). Background on the whole study: Collaborator samples came from the United States, Italy and Spain and covered acute and convalescent phases of COVID-19. A freely available public database, intended as a resource for researchers studying the immune response to SARS-CoV-2, is where the repertoires were released. Where available, HLA class I and class II types were taken from metadata supplied by the sample provider and were not determined by assay-based typing. The dataset comprised deeply sampled blood TCRbeta repertoires from subjects exposed to, actively infected with, or recovered from COVID-19. Nearly every sample came with metadata listing a de-identified subject ID, COVID-19 status, age in years and sex. The material from the prospective study consisted of cDNA or gDNA derived from T cells, B-cell-depleted T cells, or PBMCs. The samples were drawn from the first 160 participants of the ongoing ImmuneRACE study and from 1,200 or so subjects provided by 6 global collaborators.

From the cysteine through the phenylalanine, the CDR3 covers 15 amino acids. Only CDR3 DNA remains: 45 bases, in frame from the first base. V lost 4 bases and J lost 2 bases, and the count of bases not matched to a germline gene is 2. From the germline V gene, CDR1 is SNHLY and CDR2 is FYNNEI. In the prospective study, participants were roughly 18 to 95 years old, resided in 24 geographic areas of the United States, and were enrolled through a virtual design. Cohort assignment in the prospective study relied on participant-reported clinical history from a screening survey and a study questionnaire. In the prospective study, mobile phlebotomists collected whole blood, serum and a nasopharyngeal or oropharyngeal swab from each participant. Over a roughly two-month period, participants in the prospective study had the option of providing additional blood draws and questionnaires. Before DNA extraction, blood samples from the prospective study were shipped at room temperature or frozen.

TCRbeta CDR3 regions were amplified from genomic DNA using the immunoSEQ Assay, a bias-controlled multiplex PCR. The study's own analysis went as follows. The number of nucleated cells in each sample was estimated from the amplification of reference gene primers within the assay. Sequence reads were collapsed and filtered to measure the absolute abundance of every unique TCRbeta CDR3 rearrangement. For each sample, productive Simpson clonality was calculated by taking the square root of Simpson's diversity index across productive rearrangements. TCRdb carries this immuneACCESS record with in-frame sequences only. Its versions omit some clonotypes, under half of them owing to an unresolved V gene in the studies checked, with the rest unexplained. The V and J calls and clone size were taken over from that table, and D and trimming were inferred from the DNA. The sample table holds some 220,000 clones, of which 75% to 90% were seen once. Under 4% of the sample comes from the top ten.

Overall results and qualifications from the work: How much clinical and demographic metadata was included differed by source and by participant, and the metadata was provided uncurated.

The rearrangement combines TRBV2 with TRBJ2-2, with 9 bases aligning to TRBD2. The receptor comes from a woman aged 18-30 years in a cohort exposed to, infected with or recovered from COVID-19 (not recorded which). The sequencing sample was made of PBMCs or T cells enriched from blood (not recorded which). The base sequence is TGTGCCAGCAGTGGGACTAGCGCAAACACCGGGGAGCTGTTTTTT. The encoded protein is CASSGTSANTGELFF.